This TCR beta chain emerged from a study of blood T cell repertoires in COVID-19. TCRdb keeps only in-frame clones here, not all; method: immunoSEQ multiplex PCR. The data show 150,000 to 200,000 clones, 86% seen once. CDR1 and CDR2 (germline): MGHRA, YSYEKL. The CDR3 runs to 15 residues. J lost 7 bases, V lost 1 base, and 9 bases had no gene match. Source material: peripheral blood. This rearrangement joins TRBV4-1 to TRBJ1-1, with TRBD1 identical over 7 bases. The TCR sequence derives from a woman in her sixties or seventies with COVID-19, enrolled during active disease. Here the CDR3 reads CASSQGPTGASEAFF. DNA for the CDR3: TGCGCCAGCAGCCAAGGTCCCACAGGGGCGAGTGAAGCTTTCTTT.